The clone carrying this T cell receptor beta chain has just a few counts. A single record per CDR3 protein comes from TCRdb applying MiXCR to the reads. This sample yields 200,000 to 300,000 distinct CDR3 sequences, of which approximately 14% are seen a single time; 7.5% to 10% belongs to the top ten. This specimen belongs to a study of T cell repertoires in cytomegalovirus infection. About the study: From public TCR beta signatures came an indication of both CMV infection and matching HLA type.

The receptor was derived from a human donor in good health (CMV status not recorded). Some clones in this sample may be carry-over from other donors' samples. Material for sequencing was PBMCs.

CDR3 nucleotide sequence: TGTGCCAGCAGCGTCTCCGGGCTCTCTGGAAACACCATATATTTT. Protein: CASSVSGLSGNTIYF. The chain couples TRBV9 to TRBJ1-3; no clear D gene. This CDR3 comprises 15 residues. Germline lookup yields CDR1 SGDLS and CDR2 YYNGEE. Trimming removed 2 bases at V and 0 bases at J, with 9 bases between.